Presented here are 11 T cell receptor beta chains from one specimen sequenced in a study of blood T cell repertoires in COVID-19. The protocol was immunoSEQ multiplex PCR, while the TCRdb copy is restricted to in-frame clones and leaves out a portion. The repertoire holds tens of thousands of clones, with approximately 78% as singletons. Sequencing input: peripheral blood. The receptors derive from a human donor in a cohort sampled during active COVID-19.

This chain joins TRBV21-1 and TRBJ1-4; TRBD1, the table's D call, lacks a check against the DNA. TRBV21-1 is termed a pseudogene. The CDR3 consists of 18 residues. The CDR3 DNA is TGTGCCAGCAGCAACTATGGGCAGGGGCAATCAACTAATGAAAAACTGTTTTTT. As protein: CASSNYGQGQSTNEKLFF.

The V gene is TRBV19, the J gene TRBJ2-2; D call uncertain. Trimming cost V 3 bases and J 3 bases, with 20 bases left between them. Germline V lookup: CDR1 LNHDA, CDR2 SQIVND (reference sequence). This CDR3 region has 18 residues. CDR3 sequence (DNA): TGTGCCAGTAGTATGACTCTTGACGCGGCACGCTACACCGGGGAGCTGTTTTTT. Protein sequence: CASSMTLDAARYTGELFF.

The chain recombines TRBV11-2 with TRBJ2-2, with a weak D call TRBD1 (6 bases). CDR1 and CDR2 (germline): SGHAT, FQNNGV. V was shortened by 5 bases and J by 4 bases, with 14 bases between the two germline ends. The CDR3 sequence is 15 residues long. The CDR3 DNA sequence: TGTGCCAGCAGCCGTACAGGGATCGGCACCGGGGAGCTGTTTTTT. Its translation: CASSRTGIGTGELFF.

The V gene is TRBV7-6, the J gene TRBJ2-3; D may be TRBD1 (5 bases). The germline V gene has CDR1 SGHVS and CDR2 FNYEAQ. The CDR3 totals 14 residues. Trimming left V 4 bases short and J 0 bases short, with 8 bases between. CDR3 coding DNA: TGTGCCAGCAGCTCGCAGGGTAGCACAGATACGCAGTATTTT. Its protein is CASSSQGSTDTQYF.

The gene calls are TRBV5-6 and TRBJ2-6; 11 nucleotides align to TRBD2. After removal of 1 base from V and 4 bases from J, the junction contained 7 bases not matched to a gene. The CDR3 is 18 amino acids. Per the germline V gene, CDR1 is SGHDT and CDR2 is YYEEEE. The CDR3 here is CASSLRLAGRRGANVLTF. DNA of the CDR3: TGTGCCAGCAGCTTGCGACTAGCGGGAAGGAGGGGGGCCAACGTCCTGACTTTC.

The rearrangement uses TRBV4-1 and TRBJ2-6; D is unresolved. The germline CDR1 and CDR2 sequences are MGHRA and YSYEKL. V lost 7 bases and J 0 bases, leaving 4 bases between the germline ends. CDR3 size: 13 residues. The CDR3 region has the DNA TGCGCCAGCATGAGCTCTGGGGCCAACGTCCTGACTTTC. Its translation: CASMSSGANVLTF.

The chain recombines TRBV2 with TRBJ2-7, with D perhaps TRBD2 (6 bases). V lost 6 bases and J lost 3, with 18 bases in between. The CDR3 loop spans 15 amino acids. Germline CDR1 SNHLY, CDR2 FYNNEI. The CDR3 DNA follows: TGTGCCAGCAGCCGTTGGACGGGGGTTAACTACGAGCAGTACTTC. Translated, it gives CASSRWTGVNYEQYF.

The rearrangement links TRBV10-2 to TRBJ2-7; 8 positions match TRBD1. Trimming took 9 bases from V and 4 from J; bases not matched to a gene: 8. The CDR3 is made up of 13 amino acids. In germline, CDR1 is WSHSY, CDR2 SAAADI. The CDR3 region is CARSQGDGYEQYF. The CDR3 nucleotides read TGCGCCAGGTCACAGGGGGATGGATACGAGCAGTACTTC.

The chain has TRBV27 and TRBJ1-6; weak D call: TRBD1 (6 bases). The germline V and J ends were trimmed by 3 bases and 8 bases, with 17 bases remaining between them. The CDR3 runs 16 residues. The germline V gene has CDR1 MNHEY and CDR2 SMNVEV (reference sequence). The CDR3 bases are TGTGCCAGCAGTTTGCTTCAGGACAGAACTGATTCACCCCTCCACTTT. It yields the protein CASSLLQDRTDSPLHF.

The chain is built from TRBV4-2 and TRBJ2-3; TRBD2 might be the D (5 bases). This CDR3 contains 14 residues. Trimming stripped 0 bases from V and 6 bases from J, with 10 bases between. Germline assignment: CDR1 LGHNA and CDR2 YNFKEQ. CDR3 sequence reads: CASSQDLRGDTQYF. CDR3 DNA: TGTGCCAGCAGCCAAGATCTACGAGGGGATACGCAGTATTTT.

This clone was seen a single time. The chain links TRBV24-1 to TRBJ2-1, with 9 bases fitting TRBD1. The trim removed 3 bases at V and 13 bases at J, leaving 9 bases unmatched. Per germline, CDR1 KGHDR and CDR2 SFDVKD. This CDR3 is built from 14 residues. As DNA, the CDR3 is TGTGCCACCAGTGATGGGGGACAGGGAAGGGCCCAGTTCTTC. Amino acids: CATSDGGQGRAQFF.